Following are 20 T cell receptor beta chains from one sample sequenced in a study of CXCR3-negative and CXCR3-positive naive CD8 T cells (dated by TCRdb to between 2017 and 2020). On the study overall, not on this receptor specifically: TRB CDR3s from CXCR3-positive naive cells showed higher hydrophobicity (lower Kidera factor 4), lower energy, and higher strength and volume indices than CXCR3-negative naive cells.

Sequencer: NextSeq 550. The Human TCR Profiling Kit (MiLaboratory) was used to prepare UMI-labeled 5' RACE TRB cDNA libraries. Following TCRdb reprocessing, every CDR3 protein sequence forms one entry, and DNA is not provided. For this sample, the table gives 55,000 to 70,000 distinct CDR3 sequences. Roughly 0.58% of the sample goes to the ten largest clones. Antigen specificity for these receptors is unknown. Sequenced: naive CXCR3+ CD8+ T cells from blood. The cell subset or site tag for this specimen amounts to: CD45RO-CCR7+CD27+CD95- naive CD8+ T cells expressing CXCR3 (TNR3+). These receptor sequences come from a human donor in good health. Some clones in this sample may be carry-over from other donors' samples.

The chain links TRBV29-1 to TRBJ1-2. The CDR3 extends over 15 amino acids. Germline loops: CDR1 SQVTM, CDR2 ANQGSEA. The CDR3 loop reads CSVEEGQSYNYGYTF.

This sequence joins TRBV29-1 and TRBJ2-7. This CDR3 has 12 amino acids. Germline V gives CDR1 SQVTM, CDR2 ANQGSEA. The CDR3 spells CSVHGFLYEQYF.

The chain has TRBV5-1 and TRBJ2-7; TCRdb returns TRBD1, unconfirmable since there is no DNA. Germline V gives CDR1 SGHRS, CDR2 YFSETQ. The CDR3 length is 14 residues. The CDR3 sequence is CASSLRTDRYEQYF. The whole variable domain, filled in from reference TRBV5-1 and TRBJ2-7, reads KAGVTQTPRYLIKTRGQQVTLSCSPISGHRSVSWYQQTPGQGLQFLFEYFSETQRNKGNFPGRFSGRQFSNSRSEMNVSTLELGDSALYLCASSLRTDRYEQYFGPGTRLTVT.

This clonotype shows up as medium-sized (0.01 to 0.1%) by frequency. V and J are TRBV20-1 and TRBJ1-2; TCRdb's D call of TRBD1 is untestable without DNA. This CDR3 spans 15 amino acids. The germline gives CDR1 DFQATT, CDR2 SNEGSKA (reference sequence). The CDR3 here is CSARPLTGINYGYTF.

The CDR3 loop is CASSHLIGQGGNPNEQFF. The chain combines TRBV23-1 with TRBJ2-1; TCRdb proposes TRBD1, but this gene call is untestable without DNA. TRBV23-1 is an open reading frame, and its role is uncertain. The CDR3 runs 18 residues.

The genes are TRBV28 and TRBJ1-5; the D call of TRBD1 rests on TCRdb alone, since no DNA is present to check it. The CDR3 consists of 15 residues. Germline loops: CDR1 MDHEN, CDR2 SYDVKM. The CDR3 protein is CASSSSRVVNQPQHF.

The chain carries TRBV30 and TRBJ2-2; TCRdb reports TRBD1, a call that lacks DNA to check it against. The germline CDR1 and CDR2 sequences are GTSNPN and SVGIG (reference sequence). The CDR3 runs to 12 residues. CDR3 sequence reads: CAWSEGAGELFF. The whole variable domain, remainder taken from reference TRBV30 and TRBJ2-2, is SQTIHQWPATLVQPVGSPLSLECTVEGTSNPNLYWYRQAAGRGLQLLFYSVGIGQISSEVPQNLSASRPQDRQFILSSKKLLLSDSGFYLCAWSEGAGELFFGEGSRLTVL.

The rearrangement links TRBV29-1 to TRBJ1-2; the TRBD1 assignment by TCRdb is unverifiable without DNA. Looked up from germline, CDR1 is SQVTM and CDR2 is ANQGSEA. The CDR3 has 14 amino acids. CDR3 residues: CSVRGVGVNYGYTF.

This chain's CDR3 is CASRLPPGLACPSSYNEQFF. The V call is TRBV12-2, the J call TRBJ2-1; TCRdb selects TRBD2, and the lack of DNA leaves this call unchecked. TRBV12-2 is assigned pseudogene status. The CDR3 runs 20 residues.

The chain carries TRBV28 and TRBJ2-7; the TRBD1 assignment by TCRdb is unverifiable without DNA. The CDR3 extends over 15 amino acids. CDR1 MDHEN and CDR2 SYDVKM come from the germline V gene. CDR3 region: CASSFPLGGVSEQYF.

This chain links TRBV13 with TRBJ1-2; TCRdb's assignment of TRBD1 cannot be checked, as there is no DNA. CDR3 size: 15 residues. The germline V gene encodes CDR1 PRHDT and CDR2 FYEKMQ (reference sequence). CDR3 in amino acids: CASSLGQGEVNGYTF.

The rearrangement links TRBV6-2 or TRBV6-3 to TRBJ2-7. The CDR3 spans 13 residues. CDR1 is MNHEY and CDR2 is SVGEGT in the germline V gene. The CDR3 region is CASSYGTLLEQYF.

The genes are TRBV20-1 and TRBJ1-6; TCRdb proposes TRBD1, but this gene call is untestable without DNA. Germline V gives CDR1 DFQATT, CDR2 SNEGSKA (reference sequence). The CDR3 sequence is 15 residues long. CDR3 amino acids: CSASDYRGDNSPLHF.

V usage is TRBV27 and J usage is TRBJ1-6; TCRdb designates TRBD1, a call that cannot be tested without DNA. The germline V gene encodes CDR1 MNHEY and CDR2 SMNVEV (reference sequence). The CDR3 sequence is 12 residues long. This CDR3 reads CASSLEGFRLHF.

This chain uses TRBV29-1 with TRBJ1-1; as DNA is missing, the TRBD1 call by TCRdb cannot be tested. CDR3 length: 12 residues. Germline values: CDR1 SQVTM, CDR2 ANQGSEA. The CDR3: CSVVTGQGEAFF.

V is TRBV19 and J is TRBJ1-5. The CDR3 has 14 residues. The germline V gene has CDR1 LNHDA and CDR2 SQIVND (reference sequence). The CDR3 protein is CASSLGRSNQPQHF.

The rearrangement uses TRBV29-1 and TRBJ2-5. The germline gives CDR1 SQVTM, CDR2 ANQGSEA. CDR3 length: 12 residues. CDR3: CSVRAEEETQYF.

CDR3 protein: CASSVVAGGFSAELFF. The chain has TRBV7-2 and TRBJ2-2; with no DNA, the TCRdb D assignment of TRBD2 cannot be verified. The germline V gene has CDR1 SGHTA and CDR2 FQGNSA. This CDR3 spans 16 amino acids.

The chain is built from TRBV3-1 and TRBJ2-2; TCRdb calls TRBD2, which cannot be checked without DNA. This CDR3 contains 17 residues. Looked up from germline, CDR1 is LGHDT and CDR2 is YNNKEL (reference sequence). This CDR3 reads CASSPQLKRVNTGELFF.

The V and J genes are TRBV4-3 and TRBJ1-6. The V gene's germline CDR1 is LGHNA and CDR2 YSLEER. CDR3 length: 16 amino acids. This CDR3 is CASSHSGSSYNSPLHF.